Presented here are 18 T cell receptor beta chains from one specimen sequenced in a study of OX40 agonist ivuxolimab in advanced cancers. Measured with immunoSEQ multiplex PCR; TCRdb has only the in-frame clones, and not every one. The sample gives 23,000 or so clones, over 65% of which show up once; under 1.5% is in the top ten. This specimen consisted of CD4+ or CD8+ T cells sorted from blood, obtained in a trial of the OX40 agonist ivuxolimab. All receptors come from an adult with an advanced solid tumor such as melanoma, head and neck, liver or kidney cancer.

J is TRBJ1-3 and V is TRBV30, with D perhaps TRBD1 (5 bases). Looked up from germline, CDR1 is GTSNPN and CDR2 is SVGIG (reference sequence). The CDR3 is made up of 17 amino acids. V was clipped by 0 bases and J by 4 bases, with 19 bases between them. The CDR3 loop is CAWSVLAGNPLGNTIYF. The CDR3, as DNA: TGTGCCTGGAGTGTTCTCGCAGGGAACCCACTCGGAAACACCATATATTTT.

CDR3 protein: CSATGTGTEAFF. Written as DNA, the CDR3 is TGCAGCGCGACAGGGACTGGCACTGAAGCTTTCTTT. V usage is TRBV29-1 and J usage is TRBJ1-1; 7 nucleotides agree with TRBD1. The junction had 6 bases not matched to a gene; V was cut back by 7 bases and J by 4 bases. This CDR3 contains 12 residues. The germline V gene has CDR1 SQVTM and CDR2 ANQGSEA. Variable domain in full (rest from reference TRBV29-1 and TRBJ1-1): SAVISQKPSRDICQRGTSLTIQCQVDSQVTMMFWYRQQPGQSLTLIATANQGSEATYESGFVIDKFPISRPNLTFSTLTVSNMSPEDSSIYLCSATGTGTEAFFGQGTRLTVV.

The chain has TRBV2 and TRBJ2-3; D is ambiguous. This CDR3 is built from 13 residues. Germline V gives CDR1 SNHLY, CDR2 FYNNEI. Deletions cut 9 bases from V and 2 bases from J, with 12 bases between. CDR3 amino acids: CASQTPFTDTQYF. The CDR3, as DNA: TGTGCCAGTCAGACACCTTTCACAGATACGCAGTATTTT. The entire variable domain, with the rest obtained from reference TRBV2 and TRBJ2-3, is as follows: EPEVTQTPSHQVTQMGQEVILRCVPISNHLYFYWYRQILGQKVEFLVSFYNNEISEKSEIFDDQFSVERPDGSNFTLKIRSTKLEDSAMYFCASQTPFTDTQYFGPGTRLTVL.

The chain has TRBV7-2 and TRBJ2-5, with 11 bases that match TRBD2. The germline CDR1 and CDR2 sequences are SGHTA and FQGNSA. V shed 5 bases, J shed 9 bases, and the junction held 14 bases outside the gene matches. This CDR3 is 16 amino acids long. The CDR3 bases are TGTGCCAGCAGCCACACCGGGACTAGCGGCTCCGGGTCCCAGTACTTC. Residues: CASSHTGTSGSGSQYF.

V is TRBV19 and J is TRBJ1-6; D gene ambiguous. From germline, CDR1 is LNHDA and CDR2 SQIVND (reference sequence). The CDR3 is 15 residues long. V lost 3 bases, J lost 6 bases, and 12 bases lay in between. CDR3 DNA sequence: TGTGCCAGTAGTATGTGGGCAGAAACTAATTCACCCCTCCACTTT. Protein sequence: CASSMWAETNSPLHF.

The chain carries TRBV6-1 and TRBJ2-7; 8 bases align to TRBD2. Germline values: CDR1 MNHNS, CDR2 SASEGT. CDR3 size: 15 residues. Trimming removed 0 bases from V and 3 bases from J; junction bases left unmatched: 4. The CDR3 spells CASSEAHSGSYEQYF. CDR3 bases: TGTGCCAGCAGTGAAGCGCACAGCGGGAGCTACGAGCAGTACTTC.

The CDR3 nucleotides are TGCGCCAGCAGCTTGGGAACTAGCGGGGGGCCCACAGATACGCAGTATTTT. Its translation is CASSLGTSGGPTDTQYF. The rearrangement joins TRBV5-1 to TRBJ2-3; 12 positions match TRBD2. Germline loops: CDR1 SGHRS, CDR2 YFSETQ. V lost 0 bases, J lost 2 bases, and 4 bases stayed unmatched. The CDR3 extends over 17 amino acids.

CDR3 sequence (DNA): TGTGCCAGCAGCTTACGAGATACGCAGTATTTT. It translates to CASSLRDTQYF. The V call is TRBV7-2, the J call TRBJ2-3; D call uncertain. Germline assignment: CDR1 SGHTA and CDR2 FQGNSA. The CDR3 is 11 amino acids. Trimming stripped 2 bases from V and 5 bases from J, with 2 bases between.

The chain has TRBV5-1 and TRBJ1-1, with TRBD1 matching over 7 bases. The V and J ends lost 4 bases and 7 bases, in that order; junction bases with no gene match: 7. This CDR3 spans 13 amino acids. Germline assignment: CDR1 SGHRS and CDR2 YFSETQ. The CDR3 region has the DNA TGCGCCAGCAGCCCTGGACAGGATAATGAAGCTTTCTTT. This gives the protein CASSPGQDNEAFF.

The chain links TRBV7-3 to TRBJ2-2, with unresolved D. The V and J ends lost 0 bases and 1 base respectively, with 3 bases between them. The CDR3 totals 14 residues. From germline, CDR1 is SGHTA and CDR2 FQGTGA. The CDR3 loop reads CASSLTMNTGELFF. The CDR3 DNA follows: TGTGCCAGCAGCTTAACGATGAACACCGGGGAGCTGTTTTTT.

This clone is categorized as medium-sized. The chain uses TRBV7-2 and TRBJ2-3, with 12 bases fitting TRBD1. V gave up 6 bases and J gave up 10 bases; unmatched junction bases: 8. Germline values: CDR1 SGHTA, CDR2 FQGNSA. The CDR3 covers 14 residues. CDR3 sequence reads: CASRKGQGARAQYF. The CDR3 DNA reads TGTGCCAGCAGGAAGGGACAGGGGGCTCGGGCGCAGTATTTT. Variable domain in full (rest from reference TRBV7-2 and TRBJ2-3): GAGVSQSPSNKVTEKGKDVELRCDPISGHTALYWYRQSLGQGLEFLIYFQGNSAPDKSGLPSDRFSAERTGGSVSTLTIQRTQQEDSAVYLCASRKGQGARAQYFGPGTRLTVL.

This sequence joins TRBV7-2 and TRBJ2-3; D uncertain. Trimming took 2 bases from V and 8 from J, leaving 8 bases between them. CDR1 SGHTA and CDR2 FQGNSA come from the germline V gene. CDR3 length: 12 amino acids. CDR3 DNA sequence: TGTGCCAGCAGCTTAAGCCAAAGTACGCAGTATTTT. It yields the protein CASSLSQSTQYF.

By its share, this clone is medium-sized. The V gene is TRBV2, the J gene TRBJ2-6, with D perhaps TRBD2 (6 bases). The V gene's germline CDR1 is SNHLY and CDR2 FYNNEI. This CDR3 is built from 14 residues. V lost 8 bases and J 5 bases, leaving 13 bases between the germline ends. The CDR3 spells CASSTEGWANVLTF. The CDR3 nucleotides are TGTGCCAGCTCCACGGAGGGTTGGGCCAACGTCCTGACTTTC.

This clone was counted between two and nine times. CDR3 loop: CASSYRDQNEKLFF. CDR3 coding DNA: TGTGCCAGCAGTTACCGGGACCAAAATGAAAAACTGTTTTTT. The chain recombines TRBV6-5 with TRBJ1-4; D is possibly TRBD1 (5 bases). The CDR3 runs to 14 residues. Per the germline V gene, CDR1 is MNHEY and CDR2 is SVGAGI. V was cut by 2 bases and J by 5 bases, with 9 bases left in between.

Here the CDR3 DNA reads TGTGCCAGCAGCCCCGGACATCTCGGCTACACCTTC. Protein: CASSPGHLGYTF. The chain uses TRBV5-5 and TRBJ1-2; perhaps TRBD1 as D (5 bases). Trimming took 4 bases from V and 8 from J, leaving 12 bases between them. Germline CDR1 is SGHKS and CDR2 is YYEKEE (reference sequence). This CDR3 spans 12 amino acids.

J is TRBJ1-3 and V is TRBV7-3, with D perhaps TRBD1 (5 bases). The CDR3 has 14 residues. Germline CDR1 reads SGHTA; CDR2 reads FQGTGA. V was shortened by 4 bases and J by 4 bases, with 11 bases between the two germline ends. This CDR3 is CASSSTGPGNTIYF. The CDR3 DNA reads as TGTGCCAGCAGCTCCACAGGTCCGGGAAACACCATATATTTT.

The chain has TRBV7-2 and TRBJ2-5, with 7 bases matching TRBD2. The J call may be faulty, since TRBJ2-7 better matches the DNA end. Germline CDR1 and CDR2: SGHTA and FQGNSA. This CDR3 region has 16 residues. The CDR3 is CASSLVSASGTYEQYF. CDR3 in DNA: TGTGCCAGCAGCTTAGTTTCTGCTAGCGGCACCTACGAGCAGTACTTC.

This sequence joins TRBV7-2 and TRBJ2-3; unclear D gene. Trimming took 3 bases from V and 2 from J, leaving 9 bases between them. Germline CDR1 and CDR2: SGHTA and FQGNSA. The CDR3 is made up of 14 amino acids. CDR3 sequence reads: CASSFGPFTDTQYF. In DNA, the CDR3 is TGTGCCAGCAGCTTTGGGCCGTTCACAGATACGCAGTATTTT.